One TCR beta chain is described in this entry. Its antigen is still unknown. TCRdb keeps only in-frame clones here, not all; method: immunoSEQ multiplex PCR. The sample consists of 80,000 or so clones, 85% to 95% of them appearing once. The data belong to a study of T cell responses to AZD1222 COVID-19 vaccine. The germline V gene encodes CDR1 LNHDA and CDR2 SQIVND (reference sequence). V shed 4 bases and J shed 0 bases, with 25 bases lying between them. The CDR3 has 19 residues. Study-wide results and limits: Donor demographics were predominantly white British with a female majority; clonal diversity may be underestimated. Just a handful of AZD1222 recipients tested seropositive at baseline.

The chain has TRBV19 and TRBJ2-7; perhaps D is TRBD1 or TRBD2 (5 bases each). The material was peripheral blood, obtained on day 0 of MenACWY control vaccination. This receptor was taken from an adult in good health. The CDR3 protein is CASSTKGPSPGTSSYEQYF. The CDR3, as DNA: TGTGCCAGTAGTACCAAGGGACCATCACCGGGAACGAGCTCCTACGAGCAGTACTTC.